The 26 T cell receptor beta chains in this list originate from one sample, sequenced in a study of T cells after yellow fever vaccination. TCRdb ran MiXCR on the 5' RACE reads and lists one entry per CDR3 protein. Among 40,000 or so distinct CDR3 sequences listed, under 8% were seen once. Sequenced here: CD8+ T cells not binding an NS4B(214-222) dextramer, sorted from PBMCs, sampled 45 days after the yellow fever booster vaccination. All receptors come from a man aged 25 to 45 who received the YFV17D yellow fever vaccine.

There are many counts of this clonotype. The rearrangement uses TRBV6-5 and TRBJ2-7, with 9 bases that match TRBD1. Trimming removed 6 bases from V and 4 bases from J; junction bases left unmatched: 7. Germline V gene sequence: CDR1 MNHEY, CDR2 SVGAGI. The CDR3 is made up of 14 amino acids. Here the CDR3 DNA reads TGTGCCAGCAGCCAAAACAGGGGGCAATACGAGCAGTACTTC. Translated, it gives CASSQNRGQYEQYF.

This clonotype occurred many times. The chain joins TRBV3-1 to TRBJ2-7, with 7 bases lining up with TRBD2. CDR1 and CDR2 (germline): LGHDT, YNNKEL (reference sequence). The ends lost 0 bases at V and 3 bases at J; junction bases unmatched: 11. This CDR3 comprises 17 residues. DNA for the CDR3: TGTGCCAGCAGCCAAGAGGTCATTAGCGGGTTAATCTACGAGCAGTACTTC. Encoded protein: CASSQEVISGLIYEQYF.

The table lists this clonotype with many counts. The chain links TRBV20-1 to TRBJ2-2, with D possibly matching TRBD1 (6 bases). CDR3 length: 15 amino acids. Germline CDR1 is DFQATT and CDR2 is SNEGSKA (reference sequence). Trimming left V 2 bases short and J 6 bases short, with 16 bases between. In DNA, the CDR3 is TGCAGTGCTAGATCTGATGAAGGGGGTTCCGGGGAGCTGTTTTTT. It encodes CSARSDEGGSGELFF.

V gene TRBV9 combines with J gene TRBJ2-1; TRBD1 matches 7 bases. This CDR3 is built from 13 residues. Trimming took 0 bases from V and 8 from J; bases not matched to a gene: 2. The germline gives CDR1 SGDLS, CDR2 YYNGEE. CDR3 sequence: CASSVGDSHEQFF. The CDR3 DNA is TGTGCCAGCAGCGTAGGGGACAGCCATGAGCAGTTCTTC. The whole variable domain, remainder taken from reference TRBV9 and TRBJ2-1, is DSGVTQTPKHLITATGQRVTLRCSPRSGDLSVYWYQQSLDQGLQFLIQYYNGEERAKGNILERFSAQQFPDLHSELNLSSLELGDSALYFCASSVGDSHEQFFGPGTRLTVL.

This clonotype was observed at least ten times. V is TRBV20-1 and J is TRBJ2-1; TRBD2 aligns across 11 bases. V shed 3 bases, J shed 0 bases, and the junction held 10 bases outside the gene matches. The germline V gene has CDR1 DFQATT and CDR2 SNEGSKA (reference sequence). The CDR3 length is 18 residues. For the CDR3, the DNA is TGCAGTGCTAGCTTCCCGGGACTAGCGGATAGCTCCTACAATGAGCAGTTCTTC. It encodes CSASFPGLADSSYNEQFF.

The V gene is TRBV4-3, the J gene TRBJ1-1, with TRBD1 matching 8 bases. There are 16 residues in the CDR3. V lost 3 bases, J lost 1 base, and 7 bases stayed unmatched. Germline CDR1 reads LGHNA; CDR2 reads YSLEER. Written as DNA, the CDR3 is TGCGCCAGCAGCCACCCCGGACAGGGACCGAACACTGAAGCTTTCTTT. Translated: CASSHPGQGPNTEAFF.

On this clonotype itself: The junction does not match germline at one end; this may be a read error. The chain is built from TRBV12-3 or TRBV12-4 and TRBJ2-7; TRBD2 matches at 11 bases. This CDR3 is built from 18 residues. As DNA, the CDR3 is TGTGCCTGCAGTTTAGCCGACCCGGGACTAGCGGAACGCTACGAGCAGTACTTC. Translated, it gives CACSLADPGLAERYEQYF.

This clonotype has ten or more counts. V and J are TRBV7-9 and TRBJ2-7; D possibly corresponds to TRBD2 (5 bases). The CDR3 is made up of 11 amino acids. The germline V gene encodes CDR1 SEHNR and CDR2 FQNEAQ (reference sequence). V was cut by 4 bases and J by 8 bases, with 9 bases left in between. The CDR3: CASSYEGKQYF. As DNA, the CDR3 is TGTGCCAGCAGCTACGAGGGAAAGCAGTACTTC.

This clonotype showed up many times. This chain joins TRBV20-1 and TRBJ2-1, with 9 positions matching TRBD2. The CDR3 totals 15 residues. Germline V CDR1 and CDR2: DFQATT, SNEGSKA (reference sequence). V shed 6 bases and J 4 bases; nucleotides not matched to a gene: 10. CDR3 sequence (DNA): TGCAGTGCGCCTGTAGCGGGAGAGTTTTACAATGAGCAGTTCTTC. It translates to CSAPVAGEFYNEQFF.

This chain links TRBV10-1 with TRBJ2-7; D tentatively reads TRBD1 or TRBD2 (5 bases each). Looked up from germline, CDR1 is WNHNN and CDR2 is SYGVQD (reference sequence). The CDR3 consists of 15 residues. V was clipped by 3 bases and J by 4 bases, with 16 bases between them. CDR3 DNA: TGCGCCAGCAGTGAAGGTCGAGGGGCGTGGTACGAGCAGTACTTC. Amino acids: CASSEGRGAWYEQYF.

This clonotype has at least ten counts. CDR3 sequence reads: CASSFSGRADEQYF. In DNA, the CDR3 is TGTGCCAGCAGCTTCAGCGGGAGGGCCGACGAGCAGTACTTC. The rearrangement links TRBV11-3 to TRBJ2-7; 10 bases agree with TRBD2. This CDR3 has 14 residues. Germline CDR1 reads SGHNT; CDR2 reads YENEEA. V lost 3 bases to trimming and J lost 5 bases; unmatched junction nucleotides: 4.

This clonotype has at least ten counts. The gene calls are TRBV7-2 and TRBJ2-4; 9 positions match TRBD1. The germline gives CDR1 SGHTA, CDR2 FQGNSA. The V and J ends lost 5 bases and 9 bases, in that order; junction bases with no gene match: 14. The length of the CDR3 is 16 residues. The CDR3 loop reads CASSPPNVDRGVIQYF. CDR3 sequence (DNA): TGTGCCAGCAGCCCCCCCAACGTGGACAGGGGAGTCATTCAGTACTTC.

This clonotype showed up many times. The chain joins TRBV29-1 to TRBJ2-5; a possible D gene is TRBD1 (6 bases). CDR1 and CDR2 (germline): SQVTM, ANQGSEA. Trimming took off 3 bases at V and 6 bases at J, with 11 bases between the two ends. The CDR3 totals 12 residues. CDR3 in DNA: TGCAGCGTTGACGGCCAGGGGAAGACCCAGTACTTC. Translation: CSVDGQGKTQYF.

This clonotype turned up a few times. V and J are TRBV12-3 or TRBV12-4 and TRBJ2-1; D perhaps matches TRBD1 (5 bases). The CDR3 is 11 residues long. V dropped 3 bases and J dropped 8 bases, with 5 bases sitting between them. CDR3 sequence (DNA): TGTGCCAGCAGTTTGACAGATGAGCAGTTCTTC. Protein sequence: CASSLTDEQFF.

This clonotype was counted many times. The V gene is TRBV6-2 or TRBV6-3, the J gene TRBJ2-7, with a tentative D call TRBD1 (6 bases). The V gene's germline CDR1 is MNHEY and CDR2 SVGEGT. CDR3 length: 15 residues. V was clipped by 1 base and J by 6 bases, with 16 bases between them. The CDR3 loop reads CASSYWNTGPGEQYF. For the CDR3, the DNA is TGTGCCAGCAGTTACTGGAATACAGGGCCCGGCGAGCAGTACTTC.

The sample holds many counts of this clonotype. A read error may produce the germline difference seen at one junction end. The chain employs TRBV15 and TRBJ2-3; weak D call: TRBD1 (8 bases). Germline V lookup: CDR1 LNHNV, CDR2 YYDKDF (reference sequence). The CDR3 is made up of 15 amino acids. The CDR3 reads CATSGEDREGDTQYF. The CDR3, as DNA: TGTGCCACCAGCGGAGAGGACAGGGAGGGAGATACGCAGTATTTT.

There are a few counts of this clonotype. This chain connects TRBV27 to TRBJ1-1; D might be TRBD1 (5 bases). The CDR3 consists of 14 residues. Trimming stripped 3 bases from V and 4 bases from J, with 12 bases between. Per the germline V gene, CDR1 is MNHEY and CDR2 is SMNVEV (reference sequence). DNA of the CDR3: TGTGCCAGCAGTTTTGGTGGAAGGGGCACTGAAGCTTTCTTT. Encoded protein: CASSFGGRGTEAFF.

The J gene is TRBJ2-6, the V gene TRBV7-3; D ambiguous. Germline CDR1 and CDR2: SGHTA and FQGTGA. This CDR3 contains 13 residues. Deletions cut 2 bases from V and 4 bases from J, with 3 bases between. CDR3 sequence: CASSLYGANVLTF. CDR3 sequence (DNA): TGTGCCAGCAGCTTATACGGGGCCAACGTCCTGACTTTC.

This clonotype came up many times. The chain uses TRBV4-3 and TRBJ2-1; 7 nucleotides agree with TRBD2. V lost 0 bases to trimming and J lost 2 bases; unmatched junction nucleotides: 7. CDR3 length: 17 amino acids. Germline V lookup: CDR1 LGHNA, CDR2 YSLEER. DNA for the CDR3: TGCGCCAGCAGCCAAGATCTTGTGGGAGGGACCTACAATGAGCAGTTCTTC. Its protein is CASSQDLVGGTYNEQFF.

This clonotype showed up many times. The chain employs TRBV11-2 and TRBJ2-7; D unclear. The germline gives CDR1 SGHAT, CDR2 FQNNGV. The ends were cut back, 4 bases at V and 4 bases at J, with 14 bases in the middle. This CDR3 has 14 residues. The CDR3 sequence is CASSSPRRGYEQYF. For the CDR3, the DNA is TGTGCCAGCAGCTCCCCGAGGCGCGGATACGAGCAGTACTTC.

This clonotype was recorded many times. The chain employs TRBV29-1 and TRBJ2-1, with D perhaps TRBD2 (5 bases). This CDR3 has 15 residues. Germline CDR1 is SQVTM and CDR2 is ANQGSEA. V was pared by 1 base and J by 3 bases, with 13 bases between. CDR3 in amino acids: CSVEGPGTSYNEQFF. The CDR3 region has the DNA TGCAGCGTTGAAGGGCCTGGTACTAGCTACAATGAGCAGTTCTTC.

In its sample, this clonotype was seen many times. V is TRBV5-1 and J is TRBJ2-7; 7 positions match TRBD1. The CDR3 contains 12 residues. After removal of 5 bases from V and 6 bases from J, the junction contained 5 bases not matched to a gene. Looked up from germline, CDR1 is SGHRS and CDR2 is YFSETQ. The CDR3 nucleotides read TGCGCCAGCAGACTAGGGACAGCCGAGCAGTACTTC. This encodes CASRLGTAEQYF.

This clonotype was seen repeatedly, ten times or more. The rearrangement uses TRBV15 and TRBJ2-7; the match to TRBD2 covers 9 bases. CDR1 LNHNV and CDR2 YYDKDF come from the germline V gene (reference sequence). The trim removed 3 bases at V and 0 bases at J, leaving 6 bases unmatched. The CDR3 spans 16 residues. CDR3 amino acids: CATSSETSGISYEQYF. The CDR3 nucleotides read TGTGCCACCAGCAGCGAGACTAGCGGCATCTCCTACGAGCAGTACTTC.

This clonotype has ten or more counts. The chain links TRBV20-1 to TRBJ2-3; a possible D gene is TRBD2 (5 bases). The V end was cut by 5 bases, the J end by 6 bases, with 9 bases between. This CDR3 region has 11 residues. CDR1 is DFQATT, CDR2 SNEGSKA, per germline (reference sequence). The CDR3 nucleotides are TGCAGTGCTTGGTGGGAGGATACGCAGTATTTT. This gives the protein CSAWWEDTQYF.

This clonotype was found many times. The chain has TRBV20-1 and TRBJ2-7; a weak D match, TRBD1 (5 bases). In germline, CDR1 is DFQATT, CDR2 SNEGSKA (reference sequence). The CDR3 is made up of 13 amino acids. V was shortened by 6 bases and J by 2 bases, with 14 bases between the two germline ends. The CDR3 loop reads CSATQPGTYEQYF. The CDR3 coding sequence is TGCAGTGCCACCCAGCCAGGGACCTACGAGCAGTACTTC.

The table lists this clonotype with many counts. The chain is built from TRBV5-1 and TRBJ2-1, with a weak D call TRBD2 (5 bases). Germline V gene sequence: CDR1 SGHRS, CDR2 YFSETQ. The CDR3 loop spans 14 amino acids. Deletions cut 4 bases from V and 0 bases from J, with 8 bases between. The CDR3 here is CASSDGDSYNEQFF. Written as DNA, the CDR3 is TGCGCCAGCAGCGACGGGGACTCCTACAATGAGCAGTTCTTC.